The following is a TCR beta chain sequence with its context. What it binds is not known. CDR3 and TCR beta VDJ profiling relied on a genomic DNA template. TCRdb passed the reads through MiXCR, listing each CDR3 protein once. The sample has about 160,000 distinct CDR3 sequences, 45% to 55% seen once. These data are taken from a study of CD8+CD57+ T cells in acquired aplastic anemia. At the level of the study: Across the sorted CD4+ and CD8+ cells, DNA amounts averaged 3.2 ug.

Overall study results and limits: Researchers reported that CD8+ Simpson's diversity was not significantly different in patients versus controls.

The CDR3 runs to 15 residues. Trimming shortened V by 7 bases and J by 5 bases, and 18 bases separated the two germline ends. Germline-derived CDR1 and CDR2 are SNHLY and FYNNEI. All sequencing subjects had displayed CD8+CD57+ cell expansion on flow cytometry. There were no patients without severe acquired aplastic anemia. The receptor comes from a human donor with aplastic anemia. This chain uses TRBV2 with TRBJ1-5; no clear D gene. Material for sequencing was sorted CD4+, CD8+, or CD8+CD57+ T cells (not recorded which) from PBMCs. The CDR3 DNA reads as TGTGCCAGCAATGGTGGCCCGCTAGCATATCAGCCCCAGCATTTT. This sequence encodes CASNGGPLAYQPQHF.